Included here is one T cell receptor beta chain sequence, with context. Its antigen is still unknown. V lost 0 bases to trimming and J lost 3 bases, with 11 bases between them. CDR3 length equals 15 residues. The germline V gene encodes CDR1 MGHRA and CDR2 YSYEKL. TCRdb re-derived calls from the reads in MiXCR, one entry per CDR3 protein. This table holds some 940,000 distinct CDR3 sequences, approximately 31% found once. The data were taken from a study of T cell repertoires in cytomegalovirus infection. Study overall: Both a matching HLA type and CMV infection were indicated by public TCR beta signatures. Findings and limits, study-wide: Of the TCR beta families, the public ones yielded a cumulative frequency that identified carriers of CMV plus the relevant HLA. The response measured ex vivo was dominated by TCR beta clonotypes (HLA-C-restricted and CMV-specific).

The specimen comprised cultured CD8+ T cells from PBMCs, sampled from culture after CMV antigen stimulation. This receptor was taken from a human donor in good health (CMV status not recorded). Some clones in this sample may be carry-over from other donors' samples. The V call is TRBV4-1, the J call TRBJ1-1; D is unclear. The CDR3 loop reads CASSQEFSSYTEAFF. For the CDR3, the DNA is TGCGCCAGCAGCCAAGAGTTTTCGTCTTACACTGAAGCTTTCTTT.